A single sample is the source of the 5 T cell receptor beta chains below, sequenced in a study of neurological immune-mediated disorders. Each CDR3 protein is one row after TCRdb ran MiXCR on the 5' RACE reads. The table shows about 27,000 distinct CDR3 sequences, with more than 20% occurring only once. The sample was PBMCs. All receptors derive from a woman aged 55-69 years in good health.

This clonotype has a count of ten or more. The chain links TRBV20-1 to TRBJ1-1, with D possibly being TRBD1 (5 bases). Trimming took 5 bases from V and 1 from J, leaving 8 bases between them. This CDR3 is built from 12 residues. Germline V gene lookup returns CDR1 DFQATT and CDR2 SNEGSKA (reference sequence). The CDR3 DNA reads TGCAGTGCTTCCGACAGGAACACTGAAGCTTTCTTT. This encodes CSASDRNTEAFF.

This clonotype appeared many times. The gene calls are TRBV5-4 and TRBJ1-1; 7 bases map to TRBD1. Germline V gives CDR1 SGHNT, CDR2 YYREEE (reference sequence). The junction had 7 bases not matched to a gene; V was cut back by 10 bases and J by 1 base. This CDR3 region has 13 residues. As DNA, the CDR3 is TGTGCCTGCGCTCGACAGGGGAACACTGAAGCTTTCTTT. Protein: CACARQGNTEAFF.

In its sample, this clonotype was seen many times. The chain is built from TRBV28 and TRBJ2-5, with 7 bases lining up with TRBD2. The CDR3 sequence is 14 residues long. The germline gives CDR1 MDHEN, CDR2 SYDVKM. V gave up 7 bases and J gave up 2 bases; unmatched junction bases: 7. CDR3 amino acids: CASIVAGVQETQYF. In DNA form, the CDR3 reads TGTGCCAGCATCGTCGCGGGGGTACAAGAGACCCAGTACTTC.

This clonotype has at least ten counts. The chain combines TRBV28 with TRBJ2-7, with D possibly being TRBD2 (6 bases). Germline loops: CDR1 MDHEN, CDR2 SYDVKM. The ends were cut back, 5 bases at V and 2 bases at J, with 19 bases in the middle. The CDR3 is 16 amino acids. CDR3 amino acids: CASSASLAGRTYEQYF. DNA for the CDR3: TGTGCCAGCAGTGCTTCTCTTGCGGGAAGAACCTACGAGCAGTACTTC.

This sequence joins TRBV10-3 and TRBJ2-3; TRBD1 matches 7 bases. Germline lookup yields CDR1 ENHRY and CDR2 SYGVKD. This CDR3 is built from 16 residues. V dropped 2 bases and J dropped 4; count of bases not matched to a gene: 9. The CDR3 region has the DNA TGTGCCATCAGTGAGCCCCTCCAGGGGACAGCAGATACGCAGTATTTT. Translating gives CAISEPLQGTADTQYF.